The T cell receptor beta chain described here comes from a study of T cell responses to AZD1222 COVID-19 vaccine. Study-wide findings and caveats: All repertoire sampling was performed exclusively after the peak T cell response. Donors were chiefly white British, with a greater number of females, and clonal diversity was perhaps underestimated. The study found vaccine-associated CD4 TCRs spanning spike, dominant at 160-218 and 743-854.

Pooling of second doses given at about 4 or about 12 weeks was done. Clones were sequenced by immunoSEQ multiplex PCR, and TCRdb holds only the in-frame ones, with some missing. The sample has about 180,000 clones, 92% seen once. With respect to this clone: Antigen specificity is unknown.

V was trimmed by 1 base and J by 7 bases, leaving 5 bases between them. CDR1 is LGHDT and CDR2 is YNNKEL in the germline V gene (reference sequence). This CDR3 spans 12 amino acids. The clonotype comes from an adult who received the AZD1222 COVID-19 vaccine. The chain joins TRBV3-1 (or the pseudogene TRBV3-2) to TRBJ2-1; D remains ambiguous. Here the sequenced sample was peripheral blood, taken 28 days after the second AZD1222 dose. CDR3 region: CASSQGENEQFF. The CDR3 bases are TGTGCCAGCAGCCAAGGAGAGAATGAGCAGTTCTTC.